This T cell receptor (beta chain) was obtained from a study of blood T cell repertoires in COVID-19. Across the study: The United States, Italy and Spain were the sources of the acute and convalescent COVID-19 samples. Sources were T cells, B-cell-depleted T cells, or PBMCs; the material itself was cDNA or gDNA.

Residents of about two dozen US areas, aged roughly 18 to 89 years, made up the participants. Sequenced by immunoSEQ multiplex PCR; TCRdb stores in-frame clones only, minus some. The sample includes about 220,000 clones, about 86% of them seen just once. V lost 5 bases, J lost 5 bases, and 12 bases lay in between. There are 13 residues in the CDR3. Germline CDR1 and CDR2: MNHEY and SMNVEV (reference sequence). This TCR was sampled from a woman between 50 and 59 years old with acute COVID-19. The sample taken for sequencing was PBMCs or T cells enriched from blood (not recorded which). The chain uses TRBV27 and TRBJ1-1; tentative D call: TRBD1 (5 bases). Here the CDR3 reads CASSALGGTEAFF. The CDR3, as DNA: TGTGCCAGCAGTGCGCTGGGGGGAACTGAAGCTTTCTTT.